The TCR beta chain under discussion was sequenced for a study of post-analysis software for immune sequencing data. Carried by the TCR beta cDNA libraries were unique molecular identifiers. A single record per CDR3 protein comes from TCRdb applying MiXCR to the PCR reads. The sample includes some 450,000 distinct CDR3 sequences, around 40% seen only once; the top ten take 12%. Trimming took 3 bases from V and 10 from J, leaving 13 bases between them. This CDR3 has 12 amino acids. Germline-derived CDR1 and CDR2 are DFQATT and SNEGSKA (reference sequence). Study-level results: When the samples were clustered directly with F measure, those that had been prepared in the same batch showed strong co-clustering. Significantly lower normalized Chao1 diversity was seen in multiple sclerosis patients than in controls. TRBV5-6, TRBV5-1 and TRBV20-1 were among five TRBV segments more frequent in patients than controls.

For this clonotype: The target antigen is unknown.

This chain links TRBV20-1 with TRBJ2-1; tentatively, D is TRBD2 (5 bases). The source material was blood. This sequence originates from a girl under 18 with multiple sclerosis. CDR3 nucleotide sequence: TGCAGTGCTAGTAGAGGCGGGTACGAGCAGTTCTTC. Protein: CSASRGGYEQFF.